Shown below are 21 T cell receptor beta chains from a single sample sequenced in a study of blood T cell repertoires in COVID-19. Method: immunoSEQ multiplex PCR; TCRdb's copy keeps in-frame clones and lacks some. The sample records about 120,000 clones, about nine tenths being singletons. What was sequenced was peripheral blood. Receptor source: a man in his forties or fifties with acute or convalescent COVID-19.

The chain is built from TRBV7-9 and TRBJ2-3; tentative D call: TRBD2 (6 bases). Germline lookup yields CDR1 SEHNR and CDR2 FQNEAQ (reference sequence). Deletions cut 1 base from V and 3 bases from J, with 8 bases between. This CDR3 has 14 amino acids. The CDR3 loop reads CASSLEAGTDTQYF. The CDR3 bases are TGTGCCAGCAGCTTAGAAGCGGGTACAGATACGCAGTATTTT.

In this sample, this clone turned up a few times. J is TRBJ1-1 and V is TRBV5-4; 7 nucleotides match TRBD1. CDR3 size: 16 residues. The germline V gene encodes CDR1 SGHNT and CDR2 YYREEE (reference sequence). V shed 4 bases and J 1 base; nucleotides not matched to a gene: 10. This CDR3 is CASSTPLRGRNTEAFF. The CDR3 coding sequence is TGTGCCAGCAGCACTCCCCTCAGGGGGAGGAACACTGAAGCTTTCTTT.

The chain is built from TRBV28 and TRBJ2-1; D might be TRBD1 (6 bases). Germline loops: CDR1 MDHEN, CDR2 SYDVKM. Trimming took 5 bases from V and 12 from J, leaving 14 bases between them. CDR3 length: 12 amino acids. The CDR3 bases are TGTGCCAGCAGTATCCAACAGGGAACGCAGTTCTTC. Translating it yields CASSIQQGTQFF.

The V gene is TRBV19, the J gene TRBJ1-5, with a weak D call TRBD1 (5 bases). V lost 2 bases to trimming and J lost 0 bases, with 11 bases between them. Germline CDR1 reads LNHDA; CDR2 reads SQIVND (reference sequence). The CDR3 is made up of 16 amino acids. CDR3 residues: CASSIRVGHSNQPQHF. For the CDR3, the DNA is TGTGCCAGTAGTATAAGGGTGGGGCATAGCAATCAGCCCCAGCATTTT.

This clone has just a few counts. The chain combines TRBV6-2 or TRBV6-3 with TRBJ2-1; 8 bases match TRBD1. The germline gives CDR1 MNHEY, CDR2 SVGEGT. The CDR3 totals 15 residues. V trimming: 5 bases; J trimming: 3 bases; junction bases outside the gene matches: 6. The CDR3 coding sequence is TGTGCCAGCAGTAGTACCGGGACAGGCTACAATGAGCAGTTCTTC. Encoded protein: CASSSTGTGYNEQFF.

The gene calls are TRBV5-4 and TRBJ2-1, with D maybe TRBD2 (6 bases). CDR1 and CDR2 (germline): SGHNT, YYREEE (reference sequence). This CDR3 has 14 amino acids. Trimming left V 6 bases short and J 8 bases short, with 18 bases between. CDR3 in amino acids: CASTHSTSFDEQFF. The DNA for the CDR3 is TGTGCCAGCACCCACTCGACTAGTTTCGATGAGCAGTTCTTC.

The V gene is TRBV7-7, the J gene TRBJ2-7; maybe TRBD2 (5 bases). CDR3 length: 15 amino acids. CDR1 is SSHAT and CDR2 is FNYEAQ in the germline V gene (reference sequence). V dropped 1 base and J dropped 3 bases, with 13 bases sitting between them. The CDR3 sequence is CASSLGGGPLYEQYF. In DNA form, the CDR3 reads TGTGCCAGCAGCTTAGGTGGAGGCCCCCTCTACGAGCAGTACTTC. Full variable domain (rest looked up from reference TRBV7-7 and TRBJ2-7): GAGVSQSPRYKVTKRGQDVTLRCDPISSHATLYWYQQALGQGPEFLTYFNYEAQPDKSGLPSDRFSAERPEGSISTLTIQRTEQRDSAMYRCASSLGGGPLYEQYFGPGTRLTVT.

This clone showed up just a few times. The rearrangement links TRBV6-4 to TRBJ2-1; TRBD2 agrees at 14 bases. This CDR3 contains 15 residues. Unmatched junction bases numbered 1, after V lost 0 bases and J lost 9 bases. Germline-derived CDR1 and CDR2 are MRHNA and SNTAGT. The chain's CDR3 is CASSDSTSGGAEQFF. CDR3 sequence (DNA): TGTGCCAGCAGTGACTCGACTAGCGGGGGGGCTGAGCAGTTCTTC.

The V call is TRBV2, the J call TRBJ1-4; a possible D gene is TRBD1 (6 bases). CDR1 is SNHLY and CDR2 is FYNNEI in the germline V gene. The CDR3 length is 15 residues. V gave up 6 bases and J gave up 3 bases, with 14 bases separating them. The CDR3 loop is CASRGGATANEKLFF. The CDR3 DNA is TGTGCCAGCAGGGGGGGGGCTACAGCTAATGAAAAACTGTTTTTT.

This clone has only one observation. The chain carries TRBV6-5 and TRBJ1-4; D ambiguous. The V and J ends lost 3 bases and 0 bases respectively, with 5 bases between them. Germline values: CDR1 MNHEY, CDR2 SVGAGI. This CDR3 is built from 14 residues. CDR3 amino acids: CASSYGATNEKLFF. DNA for the CDR3: TGTGCCAGCAGTTATGGAGCAACTAATGAAAAACTGTTTTTT.

The chain couples TRBV11-1 to TRBJ1-2; D not resolved. Germline-derived CDR1 and CDR2 are SGHAT and FQDESV (reference sequence). Between the trimmed V and J ends, which lost 5 bases and 7 bases, there was a span of 11 bases. The CDR3 contains 12 residues. This CDR3 reads CASSGRRGGYTF. In DNA, the CDR3 is TGTGCCAGCAGCGGCCGACGGGGTGGCTACACCTTC.

J is TRBJ2-1 and V is TRBV27; 7 bases agree with TRBD1. V dropped 4 bases and J dropped 3; count of bases not matched to a gene: 0. The CDR3 consists of 13 residues. Germline CDR1 MNHEY, CDR2 SMNVEV (reference sequence). The chain's CDR3 is CASSWDSYNEQFF. The DNA for the CDR3 is TGTGCCAGCAGTTGGGACAGCTACAATGAGCAGTTCTTC.

This chain uses TRBV3-1 (or the pseudogene TRBV3-2) with TRBJ1-4; no firm D call. With 0 bases removed from V and 0 bases from J, the gap between germline ends came to 5 bases. Germline-derived CDR1 and CDR2 are LGHDT and YNNKEL (reference sequence). CDR3 length: 15 residues. The CDR3 bases are TGTGCCAGCAGCCAAGATCCCACAACTAATGAAAAACTGTTTTTT. Its translation is CASSQDPTTNEKLFF.

The rearrangement uses TRBV5-4 and TRBJ2-1; the match to TRBD2 covers 10 bases. Germline CDR1 is SGHNT and CDR2 is YYREEE (reference sequence). Trimming removed 4 bases from V and 8 bases from J; junction bases left unmatched: 6. The CDR3 runs 14 residues. The CDR3 spells CASSALAGGDEQFF. CDR3 DNA sequence: TGTGCCAGCAGCGCGTTAGCGGGAGGAGATGAGCAGTTCTTC.

This rearrangement joins TRBV20-1 to TRBJ1-1, with 8 bases aligning to TRBD1. V was clipped by 6 bases and J by 0 bases; unmatched bases: 12. Germline CDR1 and CDR2: DFQATT and SNEGSKA (reference sequence). This CDR3 has 16 residues. The CDR3 sequence: CSASGETGQVNTEAFF. CDR3 sequence (DNA): TGCAGTGCAAGTGGGGAGACGGGACAGGTGAACACTGAAGCTTTCTTT.

The chain joins TRBV15 to TRBJ1-3; TRBD1 is a possible D gene (6 bases). Germline V gene sequence: CDR1 LNHNV, CDR2 YYDKDF (reference sequence). Trimming stripped 0 bases from V and 1 base from J, with 10 bases between. CDR3 length: 16 amino acids. In nucleotides, the CDR3 is TGTGCCACCAGCAGAGAGCAGGGGCGATCTGGAAACACCATATATTTT. Protein sequence: CATSREQGRSGNTIYF.

The chain uses TRBV5-1 and TRBJ1-1; the D is unclear. The CDR3 has 13 amino acids. Per germline, CDR1 SGHRS and CDR2 YFSETQ. V dropped 4 bases and J dropped 1 base, with 8 bases sitting between them. CDR3 sequence reads: CASSPISNTEAFF. The CDR3 bases are TGCGCCAGCAGCCCTATATCGAACACTGAAGCTTTCTTT. Full variable domain (missing parts from reference TRBV5-1 and TRBJ1-1): KAGVTQTPRYLIKTRGQQVTLSCSPISGHRSVSWYQQTPGQGLQFLFEYFSETQRNKGNFPGRFSGRQFSNSRSEMNVSTLELGDSALYLCASSPISNTEAFFGQGTRLTVV.

This clone has just one count. The chain joins TRBV5-1 to TRBJ1-1; 11 bases are a match to TRBD1. This CDR3 is built from 14 residues. In germline, CDR1 is SGHRS, CDR2 YFSETQ. Germline trimming cut 2 bases from V and 7 bases from J; bases unmatched to any gene: 4. The CDR3 is CASSLGQGAGEAFF. Here the CDR3 DNA reads TGCGCCAGCAGCTTAGGACAGGGGGCGGGTGAAGCTTTCTTT. The full variable domain, with the rest looked up from reference TRBV5-1 and TRBJ1-1, is KAGVTQTPRYLIKTRGQQVTLSCSPISGHRSVSWYQQTPGQGLQFLFEYFSETQRNKGNFPGRFSGRQFSNSRSEMNVSTLELGDSALYLCASSLGQGAGEAFFGQGTRLTVV.

This chain connects TRBV11-2 to TRBJ2-3; D perhaps matches TRBD1 (6 bases). The CDR3 spans 14 residues. V dropped 3 bases and J dropped 6 bases, with 13 bases sitting between them. Germline V gene sequence: CDR1 SGHAT, CDR2 FQNNGV. CDR3 sequence: CASSLNRVSDTQYF. The CDR3 DNA is TGTGCCAGCAGCTTGAACAGGGTCTCCGATACGCAGTATTTT.

The chain links TRBV5-4 to TRBJ2-4, with 8 positions matching TRBD2. The V gene end was trimmed by 0 bases and the J gene end by 6 bases; junction bases not matched to a gene: 8. Germline lookup yields CDR1 SGHNT and CDR2 YYREEE (reference sequence). The CDR3 runs 16 residues. The CDR3 DNA reads TGTGCCAGCAGCTTGGGGAAAAATAGCGGGATAAACATTCAGTACTTC. Protein: CASSLGKNSGINIQYF.

Details on this clone: Other DNA sequences from this sample encode an identical CDR3 as well. This chain uses TRBV5-1 with TRBJ2-7; 9 bases agree with TRBD2. The germline V gene encodes CDR1 SGHRS and CDR2 YFSETQ. This CDR3 comprises 14 residues. J was trimmed by 5 bases and V by 0 bases; bases with no gene match: 3. CDR3 loop: CASSLEAGGDEQYF. CDR3 sequence (DNA): TGCGCCAGCAGCTTGGAAGCGGGAGGTGACGAGCAGTACTTC.